This T cell receptor beta chain was recorded in a study of shared T cell receptors in the human thymus. Here immunoSEQ multiplex PCR was the method, and the copy in TCRdb shows in-frame clones only, minus some. The sample carries hundreds of thousands of clones, about 90% recorded once. The CDR3 runs 15 residues. Trimming took 5 bases from V and 5 from J, leaving 18 bases between them. From germline, CDR1 is MDHEN and CDR2 SYDVKM. This sample also appeared in a second study, on human thymus T cells. From that paper: Related studies found that unrelated individuals share highly overlapping thymic repertoires.

What was sequenced was thymocytes. The V and J genes are TRBV28 and TRBJ2-5; possible D gene TRBD2, 5 bases. This TCR was recovered from a boy younger than two with a congenital heart defect. The CDR3 loop reads CASSPRGEAAETQYF. The CDR3 DNA is TGTGCCAGCAGTCCCCGGGGTGAGGCCGCTGAGACCCAGTACTTC.